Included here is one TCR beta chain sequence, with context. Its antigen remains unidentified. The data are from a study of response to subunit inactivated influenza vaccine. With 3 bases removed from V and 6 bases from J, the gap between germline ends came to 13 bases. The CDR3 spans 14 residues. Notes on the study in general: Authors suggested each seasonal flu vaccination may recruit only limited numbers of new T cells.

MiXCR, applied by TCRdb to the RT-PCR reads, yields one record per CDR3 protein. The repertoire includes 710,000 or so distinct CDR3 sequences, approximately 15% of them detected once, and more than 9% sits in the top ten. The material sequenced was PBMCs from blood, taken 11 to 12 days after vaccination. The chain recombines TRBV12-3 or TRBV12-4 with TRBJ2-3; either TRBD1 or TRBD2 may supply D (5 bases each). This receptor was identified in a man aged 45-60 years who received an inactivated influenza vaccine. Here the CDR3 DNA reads TGTGCCAGCAGTTTTGGACCTTGGGGGGATACGCAGTATTTT. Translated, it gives CASSFGPWGDTQYF.